This T cell receptor (beta chain) derives from a study of T-cell memory formation after mild COVID-19. Study conclusions and caveats: The CD4+ clones that contracted clustered mainly within CM and EM, and the CD8+ clones concentrated in EMRA.

Germline V gives CDR1 SGHRS, CDR2 YFSETQ. The ends were cut back, 0 bases at V and 6 bases at J, with 10 bases in the middle. The CDR3 contains 13 residues. TCRdb independently ran MiXCR on the 5' RACE reads; one entry per CDR3 protein. The sample has 470,000 or so distinct CDR3 sequences; 15% to 20% are singletons. As regards this clonotype: Its antigen is unidentified.

Input material: PBMCs or a T cell subset sorted from them (not recorded which). The TCR originated in an adult woman who had mild COVID-19 (a few samples of this study predate the infection). Cell type and time point are not known. The V and J genes are TRBV5-1 and TRBJ2-7; D unclear. CDR3 in amino acids: CASSLADMGEQYF. CDR3 nucleotides: TGCGCCAGCAGCTTGGCCGATATGGGCGAGCAGTACTTC.